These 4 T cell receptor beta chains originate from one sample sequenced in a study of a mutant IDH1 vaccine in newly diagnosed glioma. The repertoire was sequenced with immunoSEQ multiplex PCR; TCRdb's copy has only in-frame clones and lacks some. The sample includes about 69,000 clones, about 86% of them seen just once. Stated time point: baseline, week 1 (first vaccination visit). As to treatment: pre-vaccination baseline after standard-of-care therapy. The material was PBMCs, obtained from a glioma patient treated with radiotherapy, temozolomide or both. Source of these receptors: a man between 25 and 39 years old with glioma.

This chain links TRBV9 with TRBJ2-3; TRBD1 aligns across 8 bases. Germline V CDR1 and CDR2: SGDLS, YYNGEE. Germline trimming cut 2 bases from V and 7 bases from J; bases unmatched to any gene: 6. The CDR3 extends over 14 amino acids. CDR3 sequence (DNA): TGTGCCAGCAGCGTCCGGGACAGGTTTAATACGCAGTATTTT. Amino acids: CASSVRDRFNTQYF.

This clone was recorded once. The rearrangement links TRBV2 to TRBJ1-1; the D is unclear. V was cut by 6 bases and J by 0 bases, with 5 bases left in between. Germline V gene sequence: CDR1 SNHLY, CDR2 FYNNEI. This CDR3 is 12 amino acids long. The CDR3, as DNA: TGTGCCAGCAGGACCATGAACACTGAAGCTTTCTTT. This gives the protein CASRTMNTEAFF.

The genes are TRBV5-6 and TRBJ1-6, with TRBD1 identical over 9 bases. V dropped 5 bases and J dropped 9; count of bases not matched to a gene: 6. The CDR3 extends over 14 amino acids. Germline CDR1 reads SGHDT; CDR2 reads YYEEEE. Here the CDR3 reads CASSKDRGGSPLHF. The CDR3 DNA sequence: TGTGCCAGCAGTAAGGACAGGGGCGGTTCACCCCTCCACTTT. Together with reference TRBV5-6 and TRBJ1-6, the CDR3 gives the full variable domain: DAGVTQSPTHLIKTRGQQVTLRCSPKSGHDTVSWYQQALGQGPQFIFQYYEEEERQRGNFPDRFSGHQFPNYSSELNVNALLLGDSALYLCASSKDRGGSPLHFGNGTRLTVT.

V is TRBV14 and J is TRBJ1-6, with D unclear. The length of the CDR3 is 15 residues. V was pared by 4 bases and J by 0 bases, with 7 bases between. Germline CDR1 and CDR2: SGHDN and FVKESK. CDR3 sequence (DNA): TGTGCCAGCAGCCCACAGAGCTCCTATAATTCACCCCTCCACTTT. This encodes CASSPQSSYNSPLHF.